This TCR beta chain was captured by sequencing in a study of CD8 T cells in Susac syndrome. The CDR3 covers 18 residues. With 2 bases clipped from V and 4 bases from J, the junction kept 16 bases outside the gene matches. The V gene's germline CDR1 is SGDLS and CDR2 YYNGEE. Whole-study findings and limits: CD4+ T cell repertoires in Susac syndrome exhibited no evidence of clonal expansion.

A note on this clonotype: The antigen remains unidentified.

Reverse transcription of about 0.45 to 1 ug RNA was carried out with random hexamers. From the immunoSEQ multiplex PCR reads, TCRdb called clonotypes with MiXCR, one entry per CDR3 protein. In the table there are roughly 190,000 distinct CDR3 sequences, roughly 91% of which are singletons. Negative isolation yielded CD4+ and CD8+ T cells, and FACS enriched TEMRA cells. What was sequenced was CD4+ T cells from PBMCs. The chain is built from TRBV9 and TRBJ2-5; 8 nucleotides line up with TRBD2. The origin of this receptor is a human donor with Susac syndrome. CDR3 DNA sequence: TGTGCCAGCAGCGTGGGGACTGTTTCCAGCGGGAGCGGAGAGACCCAGTACTTC. It yields the protein CASSVGTVSSGSGETQYF.